Presented here are 30 T cell receptor beta chains from one specimen sequenced in a study of shared clonotypes between healthy human individuals. This table comes from immunoSEQ multiplex PCR, and its TCRdb copy is limited to in-frame clones, with some not included. The sample consists of some 490,000 clones, around 73% of them appearing once. The sequenced sample consisted of PBMCs. Receptor source: a woman aged 40 to 55 in good health. Some clones in this sample may be carry-over from other donors' samples.

The V and J genes are TRBV5-1 and TRBJ2-1; D perhaps matches TRBD2 (6 bases). The CDR3 length is 13 residues. From germline, CDR1 is SGHRS and CDR2 YFSETQ. V was trimmed by 4 bases and J by 4 bases, leaving 9 bases between them. CDR3 loop: CASSPRGYNEQFF. CDR3 nucleotide sequence: TGCGCCAGCAGCCCCCGGGGGTACAATGAGCAGTTCTTC.

This chain uses TRBV7-9 with TRBJ2-7; TRBD1 agrees at 10 bases. The trim removed 1 base at V and 6 bases at J, leaving 12 bases unmatched. This CDR3 has 17 amino acids. The germline gives CDR1 SEHNR, CDR2 FQNEAQ (reference sequence). The CDR3 region is CASSLGHLDRGYIEQYF. CDR3 DNA: TGTGCCAGCAGCTTAGGCCACTTGGACAGGGGGTATATCGAGCAGTACTTC.

This chain links TRBV30 with TRBJ2-7; D gene unclear. The germline gives CDR1 GTSNPN, CDR2 SVGIG (reference sequence). Trimming took 0 bases from V and 1 from J, leaving 7 bases between them. The CDR3 sequence is 13 residues long. The CDR3 loop is CAWSVGQSYEQYF. The DNA for the CDR3 is TGTGCCTGGAGTGTAGGCCAGTCCTACGAGCAGTACTTC.

The V gene is TRBV9, the J gene TRBJ1-1; D uncertain. The V gene lost 4 bases and the J gene lost 3 bases, with 16 bases spanning the gap. CDR1 is SGDLS, CDR2 YYNGEE, per germline. The CDR3 is made up of 15 amino acids. The CDR3 reads CASSPGGPWDTEAFF. The CDR3 DNA reads as TGTGCCAGCAGCCCTGGCGGCCCTTGGGACACTGAAGCTTTCTTT.

The chain recombines TRBV2 with TRBJ1-6; D possibly corresponds to TRBD1 (6 bases). Germline CDR1 is SNHLY and CDR2 is FYNNEI. Between the trimmed V and J ends, which lost 5 bases and 7 bases, there was a span of 15 bases. The CDR3 consists of 15 residues. The CDR3 reads CASSPWGAQNSPLHF. The CDR3 coding sequence is TGTGCCAGCAGTCCCTGGGGGGCGCAGAATTCACCCCTCCACTTT.

V is TRBV6-5 and J is TRBJ2-2, with unresolved D. The V gene lost 4 bases and the J gene lost 1 base, with 7 bases spanning the gap. The germline V gene has CDR1 MNHEY and CDR2 SVGAGI. CDR3 length: 14 residues. CDR3 in amino acids: CASSLDGNTGELFF. The CDR3 coding sequence is TGTGCCAGCAGTTTGGACGGGAACACCGGGGAGCTGTTTTTT.

This clone has more than one count but fewer than ten. The DNA for the CDR3 is TGCGCCAGCAGTCCAACAGGGGGCTGGGACTATGGCTACACCTTC. Residues: CASSPTGGWDYGYTF. The chain joins TRBV10-2 to TRBJ1-2; TRBD1 matches 9 bases. After removal of 5 bases from V and 3 bases from J, the junction contained 7 bases not matched to a gene. Germline V lookup: CDR1 WSHSY, CDR2 SAAADI. The CDR3 totals 15 residues.

The chain is built from TRBV5-1 and TRBJ1-2; weak D call: TRBD1 (6 bases). V lost 0 bases to trimming and J lost 1 base, with 16 bases between them. This CDR3 spans 17 amino acids. CDR1 is SGHRS and CDR2 is YFSETQ in the germline V gene. The CDR3 coding sequence is TGCGCCAGCAGCTTGGAAGGGGGACTACGCCTTAACTATGGCTACACCTTC. The encoded protein is CASSLEGGLRLNYGYTF.

The rearrangement joins TRBV6-5 to TRBJ1-1; 7 bases match TRBD1. This CDR3 region has 15 residues. Germline V lookup: CDR1 MNHEY, CDR2 SVGAGI. Trimming removed 6 bases from V and 1 base from J; junction bases left unmatched: 8. In DNA, the CDR3 is TGTGCCAGCAGCCCCCGACAGGGATGGAACACTGAAGCTTTCTTT. Amino acids: CASSPRQGWNTEAFF.

DNA of the CDR3: TGTGCCAGCAGCCGGCCCGGGATTTTAGCTGAGCAGTTCTTC. Its translation is CASSRPGILAEQFF. The chain carries TRBV28 and TRBJ2-1, with a possible D match to TRBD2 (5 bases). Per the germline V gene, CDR1 is MDHEN and CDR2 is SYDVKM. This CDR3 has 14 residues. V was trimmed by 6 bases and J by 9 bases, leaving 18 bases between them.

Comment on this clone: Within the sample, other DNA sequences also encode this same CDR3. The chain couples TRBV6-9 to TRBJ1-1; possible D gene TRBD1, 5 bases. The ends were cut back, 6 bases at V and 6 bases at J, with 8 bases in the middle. The length of the CDR3 is 11 residues. Germline V gene sequence: CDR1 MNHGY, CDR2 SVAAGI. The CDR3 here is CASRTVPEAFF. CDR3 coding DNA: TGTGCCAGCAGGACAGTTCCTGAAGCTTTCTTT.

The chain links TRBV19 to TRBJ2-1, with D possibly being TRBD1 or TRBD2 (5 bases each). Germline CDR1 reads LNHDA; CDR2 reads SQIVND (reference sequence). The CDR3 consists of 14 residues. V shed 7 bases and J shed 4 bases, with 14 bases lying between them. CDR3 amino acids: CASKPGPDYNEQFF. The CDR3 nucleotides are TGTGCCAGTAAACCGGGACCGGATTACAATGAGCAGTTCTTC.

This chain joins TRBV6-5 and TRBJ2-2; 7 bases agree with TRBD2. Germline V CDR1 and CDR2: MNHEY, SVGAGI. The CDR3 length is 12 residues. Unmatched junction bases numbered 5, after V lost 8 bases and J lost 8 bases. CDR3 in amino acids: CASGRARGELFF. The CDR3 coding sequence is TGTGCCAGCGGGAGGGCTCGGGGGGAGCTGTTTTTT.

The chain employs TRBV14 and TRBJ2-7; 8 bases fit TRBD2. V trimming: 2 bases; J trimming: 8 bases; junction bases outside the gene matches: 5. The CDR3 spans 13 residues. Germline loops: CDR1 SGHDN, CDR2 FVKESK. The CDR3 here is CASSQRTSFKQYF. The CDR3 DNA is TGTGCCAGCAGCCAAAGGACTAGCTTTAAGCAGTACTTC. The whole variable domain, remainder taken from reference TRBV14 and TRBJ2-7, is EAGVTQFPSHSVIEKGQTVTLRCDPISGHDNLYWYRRVMGKEIKFLLHFVKESKQDESGMPNNRFLAERTGGTYSTLKVQPAELEDSGVYFCASSQRTSFKQYFGPGTRLTVT.

About this clone: The sample carries other DNA sequences with the same CDR3. The rearrangement links TRBV28 to TRBJ2-1; 8 nucleotides line up with TRBD2. The CDR3 covers 13 residues. The ends lost 6 bases at V and 6 bases at J; junction bases unmatched: 4. CDR1 and CDR2 from the germline V gene are MDHEN and SYDVKM. DNA for the CDR3: TGTGCCAGCAGCCCAGGGACTAGCAATGAGCAGTTCTTC. This encodes CASSPGTSNEQFF.

This clone was observed a few times. Relative to the germline gene, one junction end is altered; a read error may explain this. Other DNA sequences of this sample code for an identical CDR3. V gene TRBV7-2 combines with J gene TRBJ1-2; unclear D gene. The germline V gene encodes CDR1 SGHTA and CDR2 FQGNSA. There are 13 residues in the CDR3. The CDR3 bases are TGTGCCAGTAGCTTAGGCCAGAACTATGGCTACACCTTC. Residues: CASSLGQNYGYTF.

The V and J genes are TRBV5-4 and TRBJ2-6; TRBD1 or TRBD2 may be the D gene (5 bases each). CDR1 SGHNT and CDR2 YYREEE come from the germline V gene (reference sequence). V shed 4 bases and J shed 2 bases, with 10 bases lying between them. The CDR3 is 15 residues long. The DNA of the CDR3 is TGTGCCAGCAGCCCCGGGGCGCCTGGGGCCAACGTCCTGACTTTC. Translating gives CASSPGAPGANVLTF. The full variable domain, its missing parts supplied by reference TRBV5-4 and TRBJ2-6, is ETGVTQSPTHLIKTRGQQVTLRCSSQSGHNTVSWYQQALGQGPQFIFQYYREEENGRGNFPPRFSGLQFPNYSSELNVNALELDDSALYLCASSPGAPGANVLTFGAGSRLTVL.

CDR3 in amino acids: CASSVVGLAGETQYF. The DNA for the CDR3 is TGTGCCAGCAGCGTAGTTGGACTAGCGGGAGAGACCCAGTACTTC. The chain recombines TRBV9 with TRBJ2-5, with TRBD2 identical over 11 bases. V lost 0 bases to trimming and J lost 4 bases; unmatched junction nucleotides: 2. Germline CDR1 and CDR2: SGDLS and YYNGEE. The CDR3 sequence is 15 residues long.

V is TRBV5-1 and J is TRBJ2-3; D not resolved. CDR3 length equals 11 residues. Trimming pared 5 bases from V and 4 bases from J, leaving 5 bases between. Germline V gene lookup returns CDR1 SGHRS and CDR2 YFSETQ. DNA for the CDR3: TGCGCCAGCAGTGAGGCAGATACGCAGTATTTT. Translation: CASSEADTQYF.

This chain connects TRBV27 to TRBJ1-5, with D possibly being TRBD1 (5 bases). The CDR3 length is 13 residues. V was cut by 5 bases and J by 7 bases, with 12 bases left in between. Germline V lookup: CDR1 MNHEY, CDR2 SMNVEV (reference sequence). The DNA for the CDR3 is TGTGCCAGCAGTCCCCCCGGGGGGCAGCCCCAGCATTTT. Translating it yields CASSPPGGQPQHF.

V is TRBV25-1 and J is TRBJ1-1; TRBD1 might be the D (6 bases). Trimming left V 2 bases short and J 5 bases short, with 21 bases between. This CDR3 has 17 residues. Per the germline V gene, CDR1 is MGHDK and CDR2 is SYGVNS. The CDR3 DNA follows: TGTGCCAGCAGTGAAGTTAGGGGCAGGGGATCGGAGACTGAAGCTTTCTTT. This codes for CASSEVRGRGSETEAFF.

This clone appeared once. The chain has TRBV5-1 and TRBJ2-5; either TRBD1 or TRBD2 may fit D (6 bases each). CDR1 is SGHRS and CDR2 is YFSETQ in the germline V gene. The CDR3 totals 16 residues. V gave up 3 bases and J gave up 2 bases, with 17 bases separating them. This CDR3 is CASSWGERGGQETQYF. CDR3 nucleotides: TGCGCCAGCAGCTGGGGCGAGAGAGGGGGGCAAGAGACCCAGTACTTC.

The V gene is TRBV5-1, the J gene TRBJ2-1, with 12 bases matching TRBD2. The CDR3 has 16 amino acids. Germline V lookup: CDR1 SGHRS, CDR2 YFSETQ. With V trimmed by 3 bases and J by 5 bases, 6 bases remained unmatched. The DNA for the CDR3 is TGCGCCAGCAGCTATCGGACTAGCGGGGAAAACAATGAGCAGTTCTTC. Amino acids: CASSYRTSGENNEQFF.

The chain joins TRBV10-1 to TRBJ1-1; no definite D call. V gave up 4 bases and J gave up 4 bases, with 7 bases separating them. The CDR3 is 12 amino acids. Germline loops: CDR1 WNHNN, CDR2 SYGVQD (reference sequence). CDR3 region: CASSGRVTEAFF. The DNA for the CDR3 is TGCGCCAGCAGTGGTAGGGTCACTGAAGCTTTCTTT.

In regard to this clone: This sample also contains other DNA sequences that code for the same CDR3. The chain joins TRBV28 to TRBJ2-7; D uncertain. CDR1 and CDR2 from the germline V gene are MDHEN and SYDVKM. The CDR3 extends over 13 amino acids. The V gene lost 3 bases and the J gene lost 2 bases, with 8 bases spanning the gap. The CDR3 protein is CASSLPATYEQYF. The CDR3 DNA reads TGTGCCAGCAGTTTGCCAGCAACCTACGAGCAGTACTTC. Drawing the rest from reference TRBV28 and TRBJ2-7, the complete variable domain is DVKVTQSSRYLVKRTGEKVFLECVQDMDHENMFWYRQDPGLGLRLIYFSYDVKMKEKGDIPEGYSVSREKKERFSLILESASTNQTSMYLCASSLPATYEQYFGPGTRLTVT.

This sequence joins TRBV6-6 and TRBJ2-5; 7 bases align to TRBD1. The J call could be wrong; TRBJ2-7 is a better fit for the DNA end. CDR3 size: 13 residues. CDR1 is MNHNY and CDR2 is SVGAGI in the germline V gene (reference sequence). The CDR3 loop reads CASSRDSTYEQYF. The CDR3 DNA reads TGTGCCAGCAGCCGGGACAGTACCTACGAGCAGTACTTC.

The chain links TRBV14 to TRBJ1-1, with D perhaps TRBD1 (5 bases). Trimming left V 1 base short and J 5 bases short, with 17 bases between. Germline lookup yields CDR1 SGHDN and CDR2 FVKESK. The CDR3 is 16 amino acids. In DNA form, the CDR3 reads TGTGCCAGCAGCCAAGTATATCGGGGACCGAGGACTGAAGCTTTCTTT. As protein: CASSQVYRGPRTEAFF.

The rearrangement links TRBV7-3 to TRBJ2-7; D perhaps matches TRBD1 (6 bases). The CDR3 is 13 residues long. The germline gives CDR1 SGHTA, CDR2 FQGTGA. Trimming pared 6 bases from V and 6 bases from J, leaving 15 bases between. CDR3 DNA sequence: TGTGCCAGCAGTTTTGCAGGGGCCGGCGAGCAGTACTTC. Protein: CASSFAGAGEQYF.

The CDR3 bases are TGTGCCAGCAGCTTAGGAGGGGGTTTAGCTAACTATGGCTACACCTTC. This translates into CASSLGGGLANYGYTF. This rearrangement joins TRBV7-9 to TRBJ1-2; D is perhaps TRBD1 (6 bases). Trimming stripped 1 base from V and 0 bases from J, with 12 bases between. Germline-derived CDR1 and CDR2 are SEHNR and FQNEAQ (reference sequence). The CDR3 contains 16 residues.

This chain connects TRBV7-3 to TRBJ1-2; a possible D gene is TRBD1 (5 bases). CDR1 is SGHTA and CDR2 is FQGTGA in the germline V gene. V lost 5 bases and J lost 8, with 18 bases in between. This CDR3 is 14 amino acids long. Written as DNA, the CDR3 is TGTGCCAGCAGCGCGGGACGGAGCTTGGGAGGCTACACCTTC. It translates to CASSAGRSLGGYTF.